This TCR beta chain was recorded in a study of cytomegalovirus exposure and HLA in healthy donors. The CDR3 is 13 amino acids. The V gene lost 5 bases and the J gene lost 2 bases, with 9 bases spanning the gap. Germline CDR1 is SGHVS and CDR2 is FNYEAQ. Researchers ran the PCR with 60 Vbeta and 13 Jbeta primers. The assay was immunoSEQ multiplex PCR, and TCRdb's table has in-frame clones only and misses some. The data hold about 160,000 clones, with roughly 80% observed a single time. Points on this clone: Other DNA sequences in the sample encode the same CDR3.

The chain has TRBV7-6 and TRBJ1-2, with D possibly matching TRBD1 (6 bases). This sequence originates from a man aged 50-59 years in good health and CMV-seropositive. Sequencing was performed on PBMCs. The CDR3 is CASSPTGNYGYTF. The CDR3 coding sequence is TGTGCCAGCAGCCCCACAGGGAACTATGGCTACACCTTC.